This entry concerns a single T cell receptor beta chain. Its antigen is not identified. The protocol was immunoSEQ multiplex PCR, while the TCRdb copy is restricted to in-frame clones and leaves out a portion. This sample carries 25,000 to 30,000 clones, about 78% of them seen once, and the ten largest clones take around a third. The germline V gene has CDR1 SGHAT and CDR2 FQNNGV. The ends lost 5 bases at V and 6 bases at J; junction bases unmatched: 4. The CDR3 extends over 13 amino acids. These data are taken from a study of PD-1 blockade in classical Hodgkin lymphoma. Study results and limitations: The study found complete responders had baseline diversity similar to newly diagnosed patients. It was CD4+ TCR diversity, not CD8+, that rose significantly by C4D1.

Every patient relapsed after autologous stem cell transplantation, and brentuximab vedotin exposure varied. The genes are TRBV11-2 and TRBJ2-7; TRBD1 matches at 10 bases. The sequences come from peripheral blood mononuclear cells (PBMCs), collected before the second cycle of nivolumab. This TCR came from a human donor with classical Hodgkin lymphoma. CDR3 loop: CASSARDRGEQYF. DNA for the CDR3: TGTGCCAGCAGCGCCCGGGACAGGGGCGAGCAGTACTTC. The complete variable domain, with remaining parts taken from reference TRBV11-2 and TRBJ2-7, reads EAGVAQSPRYKIIEKRQSVAFWCNPISGHATLYWYQQILGQGPKLLIQFQNNGVVDDSQLPKDRFSAERLKGVDSTLKIQPAKLEDSAVYLCASSARDRGEQYFGPGTRLTVT.